These T cell receptor beta chains were read from a single sample in a study of shared clonotypes between healthy human individuals. The data were produced by immunoSEQ multiplex PCR, yet TCRdb's version contains in-frame clones alone and is incomplete. The sample includes some 500,000 clones, about 96% of them seen just once. Sequencing input: naive CD4+ T cells sorted from blood. The receptors here all came from a woman younger than 45 in good health. Both conserved end residues are part of each CDR3. The D gene is left open where the match is weak. Clone size is given for some rows only: seen once, a few or many times, or a class if the clone is expanded.

J gene: TRBJ1-2
D gene: TRBD1
V gene: TRBV4-1
clone size: once
CDR3 DNA: TGCGCCAGCAGCCCAGGACAGGGAGGGGTGCTCAGGGATGGCTACACCTTC
CDR3 protein: CASSPGQGGVLRDGYTF

J gene: TRBJ2-1
D gene: .
V gene: TRBV2
clone size: .
CDR3 DNA: TGTGCCAGCAGTGACTTGGGGTATGAGCAGTTCTTC
CDR3 protein: CASSDLGYEQFF

J gene: TRBJ2-7
D gene: .
V gene: TRBV29-1
clone size: .
CDR3 DNA: TGCAGCGTTTCGGTCCTTTCCTACGAGCAGTACTTC
CDR3 protein: CSVSVLSYEQYF

J gene: TRBJ1-5
D gene: .
V gene: TRBV19
clone size: .
CDR3 DNA: TGTGCCAGTAGTATAGGCCAAGGGATGGTTCCTAGCAATCAGCCCCAGCATTTT
CDR3 protein: CASSIGQGMVPSNQPQHF

J gene: TRBJ2-7
D gene: .
V gene: TRBV27
clone size: .
CDR3 DNA: TGTGCCAGCAGTTTAGCAGGGGACTTCTACGAGCAGTACTTC
CDR3 protein: CASSLAGDFYEQYF

J gene: TRBJ1-3
D gene: .
V gene: TRBV13
clone size: .
CDR3 DNA: TGTGCCAGCAGCTTAGGGCCAGGGGAGTTACACACCATATATTTT
CDR3 protein: CASSLGPGELHTIYF

J gene: TRBJ2-7
D gene: TRBD1
V gene: TRBV6-1
clone size: .
CDR3 DNA: TGTGCCAGCGACCGGGACAGGGGGAACGAGCAGTACTTC
CDR3 protein: CASDRDRGNEQYF

J gene: TRBJ2-7
D gene: .
V gene: TRBV19
clone size: .
CDR3 DNA: TGTGCCAGTAGCCTGGGACACCAATCCTACGAGCAGTACTTC
CDR3 protein: CASSLGHQSYEQYF

J gene: TRBJ2-7
D gene: .
V gene: TRBV7-9
clone size: .
CDR3 DNA: TGTGCCAGCAGCTCCGGACCCGGCAGCTCCTACGAGCAGTACTTC
CDR3 protein: CASSSGPGSSYEQYF

J gene: TRBJ2-1
D gene: TRBD1
V gene: TRBV7-2
clone size: .
CDR3 DNA: TGTGCCAGCAGCTTAGCCAGGGGGTTGAATGAGCAGTTCTTC
CDR3 protein: CASSLARGLNEQFF

J gene: TRBJ2-7
D gene: TRBD2
V gene: TRBV18
clone size: .
CDR3 DNA: TGTGCCAGCTCTCCGGGACTAGCGGGGGCCTACGAGCAGTACTTC
CDR3 protein: CASSPGLAGAYEQYF

J gene: TRBJ1-5
D gene: .
V gene: TRBV2
clone size: .
CDR3 DNA: TGTGCCAGCACCCTATCCCACGTGGGGGCCGATCAGCCCCAGCATTTT
CDR3 protein: CASTLSHVGADQPQHF

J gene: TRBJ2-2
D gene: TRBD2
V gene: TRBV4-2
clone size: .
CDR3 DNA: TGTGCCAGCAGCCAAGATGGGAGGTCGCGGGAGCACACCGGGGAGCTGTTTTTT
CDR3 protein: CASSQDGRSREHTGELFF